These T cell receptor beta chains were read from a single sample in a study of blood T cell repertoires in COVID-19. TCRdb keeps only in-frame clones here, not all; method: immunoSEQ multiplex PCR. The data hold about 180,000 clones, with about 91% observed a single time. The sequencing input was peripheral blood. All receptors derive from a woman between 50 and 59 years old with acute or convalescent COVID-19. Each CDR3 is given with its conserved first and last residue. The D gene is left open where the match is weak. Not every row has a clone size; where given, it reads once, few, many or a size class.

abundance: .; j_gene: TRBJ2-6; d_gene: .; v_gene: TRBV5-4; CDR3aa: CASSDSSGANVLTF; CDR3nt: TGTGCCAGCTCGGACAGTTCTGGGGCCAACGTCCTGACTTTC
abundance: .; j_gene: TRBJ2-7; d_gene: .; v_gene: TRBV2; CDR3aa: CASSPGYSYEQYF; CDR3nt: TGTGCCAGCAGCCCAGGTTACTCCTACGAGCAGTACTTC
abundance: .; j_gene: TRBJ2-7; d_gene: .; v_gene: TRBV15; CDR3aa: CATSRDLLSYEQYF; CDR3nt: TGTGCCACCAGCAGAGATCTTCTCTCCTACGAGCAGTACTTC
abundance: .; j_gene: TRBJ1-2; d_gene: .; v_gene: TRBV5-1; CDR3aa: CASSPGDGTSGYTF; CDR3nt: TGCGCCAGCAGCCCTGGGGACGGGACATCGGGCTACACCTTC
abundance: once; j_gene: TRBJ2-7; d_gene: .; v_gene: TRBV24-1; CDR3aa: CATARGYEQYF; CDR3nt: TGTGCCACGGCCCGCGGCTACGAGCAGTACTTC
abundance: .; j_gene: TRBJ2-7; d_gene: TRBD1; v_gene: TRBV18; CDR3aa: CASSSDRGREQYF; CDR3nt: TGTGCCAGTTCTTCGGACAGGGGACGCGAGCAGTACTTC
abundance: few; j_gene: TRBJ1-5; d_gene: .; v_gene: TRBV4-2; CDR3aa: CASSPQGTTNQPQHF; CDR3nt: TGTGCCAGCAGCCCCCAGGGGACTACCAATCAGCCCCAGCATTTT
abundance: .; j_gene: TRBJ2-3; d_gene: .; v_gene: TRBV10-1; CDR3aa: CASSETRAKGADTQYF; CDR3nt: TGCGCCAGCAGTGAGACTCGAGCCAAAGGGGCAGATACGCAGTATTTT
abundance: .; j_gene: TRBJ2-4; d_gene: .; v_gene: TRBV27; CDR3aa: CASSSPSPGISIQYF; CDR3nt: TGTGCCAGCAGCAGTCCATCCCCGGGAATCAGCATTCAGTACTTC
abundance: .; j_gene: TRBJ1-2; d_gene: TRBD1; v_gene: TRBV6-2/TRBV6-3; CDR3aa: CASSYPGQGDYGYTF; CDR3nt: TGTGCCAGCAGTTACCCGGGACAGGGAGACTATGGCTACACCTTC
abundance: .; j_gene: TRBJ1-6; d_gene: TRBD1; v_gene: TRBV30; CDR3aa: CALRPGQSNSPLHF; CDR3nt: TGTGCCCTACGACCGGGACAGTCAAATTCACCCCTCCACTTT
abundance: .; j_gene: TRBJ2-2; d_gene: TRBD2; v_gene: TRBV7-9; CDR3aa: CASSRGTSAMNTGELFF; CDR3nt: TGTGCCAGCAGCAGGGGGACTAGCGCAATGAACACCGGGGAGCTGTTTTTT
abundance: .; j_gene: TRBJ2-3; d_gene: TRBD2; v_gene: TRBV6-5; CDR3aa: CASRLAGVRTDTQYF; CDR3nt: TGTGCCAGCAGACTAGCGGGAGTGCGCACAGATACGCAGTATTTT
abundance: .; j_gene: TRBJ2-7; d_gene: TRBD1; v_gene: TRBV5-1; CDR3aa: CASSLVQGAEQYF; CDR3nt: TGCGCCAGCAGCTTGGTGCAGGGGGCGGAGCAGTACTTC
abundance: .; j_gene: TRBJ2-2; d_gene: TRBD2; v_gene: TRBV11-2; CDR3aa: CASTQGTSAGELFF; CDR3nt: TGTGCCAGCACCCAGGGGACTAGCGCTGGGGAGCTGTTTTTT
abundance: .; j_gene: TRBJ1-6; d_gene: .; v_gene: TRBV19; CDR3aa: CASRDSEAYNSPLHF; CDR3nt: TGTGCCAGTCGGGACTCCGAGGCCTATAATTCACCCCTCCACTTT
abundance: .; j_gene: TRBJ2-1; d_gene: TRBD1; v_gene: TRBV12-5; CDR3aa: CARGQGYNEQFF; CDR3nt: TGTGCTAGGGGACAGGGATACAATGAGCAGTTCTTC
abundance: few; j_gene: TRBJ2-1; d_gene: TRBD2; v_gene: TRBV5-1; CDR3aa: CASSLIGGDYNEQFF; CDR3nt: TGCGCCAGCAGCTTGATTGGGGGGGATTACAATGAGCAGTTCTTC
abundance: .; j_gene: TRBJ1-1; d_gene: TRBD1; v_gene: TRBV27; CDR3aa: CASTTGQMNTEAFF; CDR3nt: TGTGCCAGCACCACGGGACAGATGAACACTGAAGCTTTCTTT
abundance: .; j_gene: TRBJ1-3; d_gene: TRBD1; v_gene: TRBV7-2; CDR3aa: CASSPRTGGIGNTIYF; CDR3nt: TGTGCCAGCAGCCCAAGGACAGGGGGTATAGGAAACACCATATATTTT
abundance: .; j_gene: TRBJ2-7; d_gene: TRBD2; v_gene: TRBV19; CDR3aa: CASSMGTSGTYEQYF; CDR3nt: TGTGCCAGTAGTATGGGGACTAGCGGGACCTACGAGCAGTACTTC
abundance: .; j_gene: TRBJ1-2; d_gene: .; v_gene: TRBV10-2; CDR3aa: CASSPDNNYGYTF; CDR3nt: TGCGCCAGCAGCCCGGACAATAACTATGGCTACACCTTC
abundance: .; j_gene: TRBJ2-1; d_gene: TRBD2; v_gene: TRBV5-3; CDR3aa: CARSRGGVHEQFF; CDR3nt: TGTGCCAGAAGCCGGGGGGGCGTGCATGAGCAGTTCTTC
abundance: .; j_gene: TRBJ1-2; d_gene: TRBD1; v_gene: TRBV9; CDR3aa: CASSVEVGGNYGYTF; CDR3nt: TGTGCCAGCAGCGTAGAAGTAGGGGGCAACTATGGCTACACCTTC
abundance: .; j_gene: TRBJ1-2; d_gene: .; v_gene: TRBV19; CDR3aa: CASSPYRENYGYTF; CDR3nt: TGTGCCAGTAGTCCGTACAGGGAGAACTATGGCTACACCTTC
abundance: .; j_gene: TRBJ1-1; d_gene: .; v_gene: TRBV18; CDR3aa: CASSPNGGGLVNTEAFF; CDR3nt: TGTGCCAGCTCACCAAATGGCGGGGGCTTGGTCAACACTGAAGCTTTCTTT
abundance: .; j_gene: TRBJ1-4; d_gene: .; v_gene: TRBV28; CDR3aa: CASRWPGAPNEKLFF; CDR3nt: TGTGCCAGCAGGTGGCCAGGCGCCCCTAATGAAAAACTGTTTTTT
abundance: .; j_gene: TRBJ2-7; d_gene: TRBD2; v_gene: TRBV6-5; CDR3aa: CASSRLLAGDKQYF; CDR3nt: TGTGCCAGCAGTCGCCTACTAGCGGGAGATAAGCAGTACTTC